This TCR beta chain was identified in a study of OX40 agonist ivuxolimab in advanced cancers. Study at large: The study gave patients intravenous ivuxolimab at 0.01 to 10 mg/kg every 2 weeks. The dose-escalation cohort had hepatocellular carcinoma, melanoma, renal cell or head and neck cancer.

Blood samples were obtained at baseline, cycle 4 day 1, and cycle 7 day 1. TCRdb's copy holds only in-frame clones and misses some; the assay was immunoSEQ multiplex PCR. The repertoire consists of roughly 60,000 clones, with roughly 91% occurring once and the leading ten covering about 0.76%. Details on this clone: Antigen specificity is unknown.

Losses at the gene ends were 1 base for V and 4 bases for J; bases not matched to a gene: 4. Per germline, CDR1 MNHEY and CDR2 SVGAGI. This CDR3 is built from 15 residues. Study results and caveats: In a subset of nonresponders, normalized T-cell clonal expansion was also low.

The sequence was collected from an adult with an advanced solid tumor such as melanoma, head and neck, liver or kidney cancer. Sequencing used CD4+ or CD8+ T cells sorted from blood, obtained in a trial of the OX40 agonist ivuxolimab. The rearrangement uses TRBV6-5 and TRBJ1-5; 7 nucleotides match TRBD1. The CDR3 protein is CASSYLTGENQPQHF. CDR3 coding DNA: TGTGCCAGCAGTTACTTAACAGGGGAGAATCAGCCCCAGCATTTT.